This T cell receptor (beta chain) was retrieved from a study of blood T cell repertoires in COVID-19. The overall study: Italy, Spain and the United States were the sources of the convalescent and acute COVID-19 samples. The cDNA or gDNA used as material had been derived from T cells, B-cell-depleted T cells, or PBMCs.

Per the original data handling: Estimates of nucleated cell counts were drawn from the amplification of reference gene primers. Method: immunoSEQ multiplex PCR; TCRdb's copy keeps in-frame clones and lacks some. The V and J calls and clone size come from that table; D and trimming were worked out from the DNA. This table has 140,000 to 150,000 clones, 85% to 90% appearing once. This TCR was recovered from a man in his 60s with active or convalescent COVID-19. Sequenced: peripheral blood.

The CDR3 sequence: CASTRLGGDYQPQHF. CDR3 in DNA: TGTGCCAGCACCCGCTTAGGAGGGGACTATCAGCCCCAGCATTTT. This chain joins TRBV19 and TRBJ1-5, with TRBD1 as a possible D gene (5 bases). CDR1 is LNHDA, CDR2 SQIVND, per germline (reference sequence). The V end was cut by 9 bases, the J end by 5 bases, with 20 bases between. The CDR3 has 15 amino acids.